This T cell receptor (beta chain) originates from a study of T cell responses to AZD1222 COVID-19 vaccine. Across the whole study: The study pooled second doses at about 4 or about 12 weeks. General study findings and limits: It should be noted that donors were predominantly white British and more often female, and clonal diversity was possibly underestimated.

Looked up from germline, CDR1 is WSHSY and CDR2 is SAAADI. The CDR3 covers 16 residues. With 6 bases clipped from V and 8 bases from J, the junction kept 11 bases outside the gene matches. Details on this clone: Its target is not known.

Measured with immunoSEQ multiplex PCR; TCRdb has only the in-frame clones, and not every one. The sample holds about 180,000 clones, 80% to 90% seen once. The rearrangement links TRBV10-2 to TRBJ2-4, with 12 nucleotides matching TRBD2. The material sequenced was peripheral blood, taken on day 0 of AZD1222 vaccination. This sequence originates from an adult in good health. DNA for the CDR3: TGCGCCAGCAGCCGGGGACTAGCGGGCTCAGGGGACATTCAGTACTTC. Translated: CASSRGLAGSGDIQYF.